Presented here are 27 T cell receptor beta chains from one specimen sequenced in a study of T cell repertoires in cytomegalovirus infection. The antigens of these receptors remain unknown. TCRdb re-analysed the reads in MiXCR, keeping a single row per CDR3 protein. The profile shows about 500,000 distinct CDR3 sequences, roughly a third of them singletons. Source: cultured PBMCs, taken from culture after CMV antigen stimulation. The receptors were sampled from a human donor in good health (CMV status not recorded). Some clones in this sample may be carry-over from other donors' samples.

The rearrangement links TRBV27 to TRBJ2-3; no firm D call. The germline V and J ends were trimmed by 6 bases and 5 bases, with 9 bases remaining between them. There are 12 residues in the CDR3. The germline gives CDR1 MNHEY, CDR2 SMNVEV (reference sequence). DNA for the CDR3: TGTGCCAGCAGGGGCGTAGGAGATACGCAGTATTTT. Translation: CASRGVGDTQYF.

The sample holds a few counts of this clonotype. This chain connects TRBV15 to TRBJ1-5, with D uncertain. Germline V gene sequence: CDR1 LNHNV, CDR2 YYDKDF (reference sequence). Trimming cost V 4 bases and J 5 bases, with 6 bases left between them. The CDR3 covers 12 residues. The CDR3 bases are TGTGCCACCAGCAAGATAGATCAGCCCCAGCATTTT. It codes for CATSKIDQPQHF.

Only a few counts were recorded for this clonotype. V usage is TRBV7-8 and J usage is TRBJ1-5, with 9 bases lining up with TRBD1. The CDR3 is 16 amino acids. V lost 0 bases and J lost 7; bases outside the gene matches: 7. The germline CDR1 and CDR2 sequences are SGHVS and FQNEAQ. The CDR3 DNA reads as TGTGCCAGCAGCTTAGCGTCGACAGGGGGAGGGCAGCCCCAGCATTTT. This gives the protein CASSLASTGGGQPQHF.

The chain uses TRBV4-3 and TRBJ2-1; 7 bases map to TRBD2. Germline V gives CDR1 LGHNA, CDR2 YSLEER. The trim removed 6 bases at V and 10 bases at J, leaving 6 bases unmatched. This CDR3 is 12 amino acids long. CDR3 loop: CASSGQGGEQFF. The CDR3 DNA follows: TGCGCCAGCAGTGGGCAGGGAGGGGAGCAGTTCTTC.

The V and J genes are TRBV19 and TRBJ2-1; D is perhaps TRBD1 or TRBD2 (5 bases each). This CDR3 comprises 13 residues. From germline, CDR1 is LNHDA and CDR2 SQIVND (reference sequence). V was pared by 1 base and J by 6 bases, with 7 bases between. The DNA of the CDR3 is TGTGCCAGTAGTATAGGAGGGACCAATGAGCAGTTCTTC. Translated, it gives CASSIGGTNEQFF.

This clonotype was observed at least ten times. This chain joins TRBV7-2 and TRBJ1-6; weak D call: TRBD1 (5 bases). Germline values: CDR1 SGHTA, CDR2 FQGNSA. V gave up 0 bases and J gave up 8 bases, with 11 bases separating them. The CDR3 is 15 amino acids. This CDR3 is CASSLARGEHSPLHF. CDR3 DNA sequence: TGTGCCAGCAGCTTAGCAAGGGGAGAGCATTCACCCCTCCACTTT.

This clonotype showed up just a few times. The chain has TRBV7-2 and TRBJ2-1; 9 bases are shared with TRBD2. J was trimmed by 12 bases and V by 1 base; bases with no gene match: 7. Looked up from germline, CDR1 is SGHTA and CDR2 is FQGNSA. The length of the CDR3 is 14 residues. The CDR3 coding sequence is TGTGCCAGCAGCTTAGGTTCGAGCGGGAGGTGGCAGTTCTTC. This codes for CASSLGSSGRWQFF. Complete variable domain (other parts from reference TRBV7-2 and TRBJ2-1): GAGVSQSPSNKVTEKGKDVELRCDPISGHTALYWYRQSLGQGLEFLIYFQGNSAPDKSGLPSDRFSAERTGGSVSTLTIQRTQQEDSAVYLCASSLGSSGRWQFFGPGTRLTVL.

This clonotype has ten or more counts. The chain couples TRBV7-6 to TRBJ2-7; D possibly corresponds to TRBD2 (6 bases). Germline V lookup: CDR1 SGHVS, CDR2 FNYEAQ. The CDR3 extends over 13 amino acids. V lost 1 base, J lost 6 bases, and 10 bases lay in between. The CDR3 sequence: CASSLERLGEQYV. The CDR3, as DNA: TGTGCCAGCAGCTTAGAGAGACTAGGCGAGCAGTACGTC.

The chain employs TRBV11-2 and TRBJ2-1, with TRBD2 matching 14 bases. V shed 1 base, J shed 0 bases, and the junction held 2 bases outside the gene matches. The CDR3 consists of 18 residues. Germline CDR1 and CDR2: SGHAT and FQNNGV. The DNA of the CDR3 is TGTGCCAGCAGCTTAGGGACTAGCGGGAGGACCTCCTACAATGAGCAGTTCTTC. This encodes CASSLGTSGRTSYNEQFF. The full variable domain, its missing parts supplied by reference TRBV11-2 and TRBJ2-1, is EAGVAQSPRYKIIEKRQSVAFWCNPISGHATLYWYQQILGQGPKLLIQFQNNGVVDDSQLPKDRFSAERLKGVDSTLKIQPAKLEDSAVYLCASSLGTSGRTSYNEQFFGPGTRLTVL.

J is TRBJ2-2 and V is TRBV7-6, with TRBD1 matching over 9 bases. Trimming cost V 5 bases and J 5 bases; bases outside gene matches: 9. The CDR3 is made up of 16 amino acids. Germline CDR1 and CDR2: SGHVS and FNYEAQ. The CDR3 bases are TGTGCCAGCAGCCCGGGACAGGGAAAAGGGACCGGGGAGCTGTTTTTT. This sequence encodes CASSPGQGKGTGELFF. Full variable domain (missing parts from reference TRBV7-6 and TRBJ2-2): GAGVSQSPRYKVTKRGQDVALRCDPISGHVSLYWYRQALGQGPEFLTYFNYEAQQDKSGLPNDRFSAERPEGSISTLTIQRTEQRDSAMYRCASSPGQGKGTGELFFGEGSRLTVL.

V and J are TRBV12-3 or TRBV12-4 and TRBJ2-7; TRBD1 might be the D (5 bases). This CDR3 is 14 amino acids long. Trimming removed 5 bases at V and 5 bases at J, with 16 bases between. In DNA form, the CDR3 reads TGTGCCAGCAGTCCTTCAAGACAGTTCCACGAGCAGTACTTC. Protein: CASSPSRQFHEQYF.

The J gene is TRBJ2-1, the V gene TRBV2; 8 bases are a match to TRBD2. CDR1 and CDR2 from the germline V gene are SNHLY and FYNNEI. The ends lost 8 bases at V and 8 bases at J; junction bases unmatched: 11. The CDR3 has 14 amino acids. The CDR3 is CASRPGLVSDEQFF. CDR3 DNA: TGTGCCAGCCGTCCGGGACTAGTGTCGGATGAGCAGTTCTTC. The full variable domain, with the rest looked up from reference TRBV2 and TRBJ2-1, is EPEVTQTPSHQVTQMGQEVILRCVPISNHLYFYWYRQILGQKVEFLVSFYNNEISEKSEIFDDQFSVERPDGSNFTLKIRSTKLEDSAMYFCASRPGLVSDEQFFGPGTRLTVL.

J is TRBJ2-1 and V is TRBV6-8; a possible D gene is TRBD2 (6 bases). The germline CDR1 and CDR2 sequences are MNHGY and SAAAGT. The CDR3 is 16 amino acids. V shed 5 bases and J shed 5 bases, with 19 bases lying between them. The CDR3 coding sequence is TGTGCCAGCAGTCCCTATGGCGGGGAGGTCGACAATGAGCAGTTCTTC. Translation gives CASSPYGGEVDNEQFF.

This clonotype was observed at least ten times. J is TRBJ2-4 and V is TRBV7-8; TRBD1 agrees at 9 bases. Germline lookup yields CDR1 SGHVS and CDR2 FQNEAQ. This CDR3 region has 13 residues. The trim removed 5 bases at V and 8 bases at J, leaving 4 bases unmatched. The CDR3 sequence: CASSNRDRDIQYF. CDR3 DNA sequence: TGTGCCAGCAGCAACCGGGACAGGGACATTCAGTACTTC.

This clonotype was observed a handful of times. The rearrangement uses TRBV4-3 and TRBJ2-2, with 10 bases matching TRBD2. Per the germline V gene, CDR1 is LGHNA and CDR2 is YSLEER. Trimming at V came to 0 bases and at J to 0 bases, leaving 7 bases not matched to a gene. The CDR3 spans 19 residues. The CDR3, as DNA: TGCGCCAGCAGCCAAGATTCGCTAGCGGGAGCTTCGAACACCGGGGAGCTGTTTTTT. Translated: CASSQDSLAGASNTGELFF.

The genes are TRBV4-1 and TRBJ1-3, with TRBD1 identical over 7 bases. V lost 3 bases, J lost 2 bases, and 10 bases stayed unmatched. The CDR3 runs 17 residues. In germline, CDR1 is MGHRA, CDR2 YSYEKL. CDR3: CASSHSPTGAAGNTIYF. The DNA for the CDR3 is TGCGCCAGCAGCCATTCGCCAACAGGGGCTGCTGGAAACACCATATATTTT.

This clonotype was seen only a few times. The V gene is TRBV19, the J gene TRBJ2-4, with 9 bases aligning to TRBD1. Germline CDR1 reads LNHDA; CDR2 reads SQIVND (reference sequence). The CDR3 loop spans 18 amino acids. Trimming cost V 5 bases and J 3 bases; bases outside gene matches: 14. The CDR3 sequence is CASSVGGTGSRGKNIQYF. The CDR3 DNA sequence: TGTGCCAGTAGTGTGGGAGGGACAGGGAGTCGTGGCAAAAACATTCAGTACTTC. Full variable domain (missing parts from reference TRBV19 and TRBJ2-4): DGGITQSPKYLFRKEGQNVTLSCEQNLNHDAMYWYRQDPGQGLRLIYYSQIVNDFQKGDIAEGYSVSREKKESFPLTVTSAQKNPTAFYLCASSVGGTGSRGKNIQYFGAGTRLSVL.

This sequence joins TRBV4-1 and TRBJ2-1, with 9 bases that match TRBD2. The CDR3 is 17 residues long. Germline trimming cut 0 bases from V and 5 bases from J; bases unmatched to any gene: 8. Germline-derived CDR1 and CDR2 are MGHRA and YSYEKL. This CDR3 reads CASSQEAWTSVNNEQFF. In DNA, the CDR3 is TGCGCCAGCAGCCAAGAAGCCTGGACTAGCGTGAACAATGAGCAGTTCTTC.

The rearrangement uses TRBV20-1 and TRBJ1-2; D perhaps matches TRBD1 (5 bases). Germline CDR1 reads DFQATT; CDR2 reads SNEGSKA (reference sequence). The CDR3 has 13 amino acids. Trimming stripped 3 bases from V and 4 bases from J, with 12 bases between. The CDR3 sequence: CSARAGPPYGYTF. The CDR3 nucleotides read TGCAGTGCTAGGGCAGGGCCCCCCTATGGCTACACCTTC.

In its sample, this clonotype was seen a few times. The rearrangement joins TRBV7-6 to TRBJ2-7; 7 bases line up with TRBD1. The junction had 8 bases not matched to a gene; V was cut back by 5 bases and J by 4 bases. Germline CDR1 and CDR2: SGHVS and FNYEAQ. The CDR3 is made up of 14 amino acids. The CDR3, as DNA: TGTGCCAGCAGCGTCCGGGACAGATTTTACGAGCAGTACGTC. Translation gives CASSVRDRFYEQYV.

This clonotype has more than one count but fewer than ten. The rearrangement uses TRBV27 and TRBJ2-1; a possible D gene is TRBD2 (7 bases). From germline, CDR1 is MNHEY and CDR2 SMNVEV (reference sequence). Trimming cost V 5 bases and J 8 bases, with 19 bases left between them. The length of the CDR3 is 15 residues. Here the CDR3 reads CASSLRWGGGDEQFF. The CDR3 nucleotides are TGTGCCAGCAGTCTCCGCTGGGGGGGCGGGGATGAGCAGTTCTTC.

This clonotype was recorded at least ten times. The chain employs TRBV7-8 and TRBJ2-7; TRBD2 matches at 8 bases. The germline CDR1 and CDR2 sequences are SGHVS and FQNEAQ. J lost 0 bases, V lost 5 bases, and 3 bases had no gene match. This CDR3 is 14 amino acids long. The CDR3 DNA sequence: TGTGCCAGCAGCGTGACTAGCGACTCCTACGAGCAGTACGTC. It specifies CASSVTSDSYEQYV.

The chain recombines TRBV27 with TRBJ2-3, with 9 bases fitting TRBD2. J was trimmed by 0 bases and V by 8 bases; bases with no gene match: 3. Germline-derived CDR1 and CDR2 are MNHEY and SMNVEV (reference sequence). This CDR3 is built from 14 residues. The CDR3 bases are TGTGCCAGCCGGCGGGGGGGAAGCACAGATACGCAGTATTTT. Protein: CASRRGGSTDTQYF.

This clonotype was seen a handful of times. The CDR3 loop reads CASSRGGEGTEAFF. DNA for the CDR3: TGTGCCAGCAGCCGAGGGGGCGAGGGCACTGAAGCTTTCTTT. The genes are TRBV7-2 and TRBJ1-1; TRBD1 agrees at 7 bases. With V trimmed by 5 bases and J by 4 bases, 7 bases remained unmatched. The germline CDR1 and CDR2 sequences are SGHTA and FQGNSA. The CDR3 has 14 residues.

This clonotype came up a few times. The CDR3, as DNA: TGTGCCAGCAGCTTAGACCGGGGCCTCATCTCTGGGGCCAACGTCCTGACTTTC. Translation gives CASSLDRGLISGANVLTF. V usage is TRBV7-8 and J usage is TRBJ2-6; either TRBD1 or TRBD2 may fit D (5 bases each). The germline CDR1 and CDR2 sequences are SGHVS and FQNEAQ. This CDR3 has 18 residues. V lost 1 base to trimming and J lost 0 bases, with 13 bases between them.

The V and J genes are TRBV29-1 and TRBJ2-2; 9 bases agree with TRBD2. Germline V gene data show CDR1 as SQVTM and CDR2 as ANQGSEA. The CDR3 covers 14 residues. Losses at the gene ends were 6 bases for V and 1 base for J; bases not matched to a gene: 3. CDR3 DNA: TGCAGCGTGAAGACTAGCGGGAACACCGGGGAGCTGTTTTTT. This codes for CSVKTSGNTGELFF.

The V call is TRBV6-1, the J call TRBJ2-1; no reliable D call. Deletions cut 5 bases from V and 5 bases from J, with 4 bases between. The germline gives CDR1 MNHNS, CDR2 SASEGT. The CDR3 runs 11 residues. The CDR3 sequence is CASSTDNEQFF. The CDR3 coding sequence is TGTGCCAGCAGTACCGACAATGAGCAGTTCTTC.